The next 31 T cell receptor beta chains were all read from a single sample in a study of OX40 agonist ivuxolimab in advanced cancers. Using immunoSEQ multiplex PCR, the repertoire was profiled, and TCRdb retains in-frame clones only, with some absent. The table shows some 64,000 clones, with approximately 90% occurring only once. This sample comprised CD4+ or CD8+ T cells sorted from blood, obtained in a trial of the OX40 agonist ivuxolimab. These receptor sequences come from an adult with an advanced solid tumor such as melanoma, head and neck, liver or kidney cancer.

The chain carries TRBV6-5 and TRBJ1-4; D is ambiguous. Germline CDR1 reads MNHEY; CDR2 reads SVGAGI. Trimming left V 6 bases short and J 12 bases short, with 11 bases between. The CDR3 totals 11 residues. Here the CDR3 DNA reads TGTGCCAGCAGCGCAGGATGGGAACTGTTTTTT. Encoded protein: CASSAGWELFF.

The chain joins TRBV4-1 to TRBJ2-3, with D maybe TRBD1 (5 bases). V lost 4 bases and J 1 base, leaving 12 bases between the germline ends. The CDR3 covers 15 residues. Germline values: CDR1 MGHRA, CDR2 YSYEKL. The CDR3 DNA reads TGCGCCAGCAGCCCGCCAGGGTCGGGCACAGATACGCAGTATTTT. Its translation: CASSPPGSGTDTQYF.

In its sample, this clone was seen once. The rearrangement uses TRBV28 and TRBJ2-1; D ambiguous. From germline, CDR1 is MDHEN and CDR2 SYDVKM. The CDR3 runs 12 residues. The V end was cut by 8 bases, the J end by 4 bases, with 9 bases between. CDR3 residues: CASRTDYNEQFF. The CDR3 DNA follows: TGTGCCAGCCGGACCGATTACAATGAGCAGTTCTTC. The full variable domain, rest sourced from reference TRBV28 and TRBJ2-1, is DVKVTQSSRYLVKRTGEKVFLECVQDMDHENMFWYRQDPGLGLRLIYFSYDVKMKEKGDIPEGYSVSREKKERFSLILESASTNQTSMYLCASRTDYNEQFFGPGTRLTVL.

The V call is TRBV6-1, the J call TRBJ2-5, with a possible D match to TRBD2 (7 bases). The germline V and J ends were trimmed by 1 base and 5 bases, with 17 bases remaining between them. CDR1 is MNHNS, CDR2 SASEGT, per germline. This CDR3 contains 16 residues. CDR3 DNA: TGTGCCAGCAGTGAAGGTGGGGGGGCGATGTTCGAGACCCAGTACTTC. Protein product: CASSEGGGAMFETQYF.

This chain uses TRBV10-3 with TRBJ1-3; D is perhaps TRBD1 (6 bases). V lost 6 bases and J lost 0, with 12 bases in between. This CDR3 region has 15 residues. Germline V gene data show CDR1 as ENHRY and CDR2 as SYGVKD. The CDR3 loop is CAIRRTAISGNTIYF. The CDR3 DNA follows: TGTGCCATCAGGCGGACAGCCATCTCTGGAAACACCATATATTTT.

CDR3 sequence: CASSLKGYEQYF. The CDR3, as DNA: TGTGCCAGCAGCTTGAAGGGATACGAGCAGTACTTC. This chain links TRBV5-6 with TRBJ2-7; no firm D call. This CDR3 is built from 12 residues. V was clipped by 1 base and J by 4 bases, with 6 bases between them. Germline CDR1 reads SGHDT; CDR2 reads YYEEEE.

This chain uses TRBV2 with TRBJ2-7; 9 bases align to TRBD1. The CDR3 totals 13 residues. In germline, CDR1 is SNHLY, CDR2 FYNNEI. V trimming: 6 bases; J trimming: 1 base; junction bases outside the gene matches: 1. The CDR3 nucleotides read TGTGCCAGCAGAGGGACAGGGTCCTACGAGCAGTACTTC. Translation gives CASRGTGSYEQYF.

This sequence joins TRBV5-8 and TRBJ1-4; no clear D. The CDR3 sequence is 10 residues long. Trimming stripped 4 bases from V and 7 bases from J, with 2 bases between. Germline CDR1 and CDR2: SGHTS and YDEGEE. The CDR3 sequence: CASSPEKLFF. CDR3 nucleotide sequence: TGTGCCAGCAGCCCTGAAAAACTGTTTTTT.

This clone was seen just once. The rearrangement links TRBV10-3 to TRBJ2-1; TRBD1 matches at 8 bases. There are 17 residues in the CDR3. In germline, CDR1 is ENHRY, CDR2 SYGVKD. Unmatched junction bases numbered 8, after V lost 0 bases and J lost 4 bases. CDR3 in amino acids: CAISESPTGGPYNEQFF. In DNA, the CDR3 is TGTGCCATCAGTGAGTCGCCCACAGGGGGTCCGTACAATGAGCAGTTCTTC.

The V gene is TRBV21-1, the J gene TRBJ1-2. TRBV21-1 is annotated as a pseudogene. This CDR3 spans 18 amino acids. CDR3 DNA sequence: TGTGCCCTAACACTACCCCGGCCTCGGTTCGGCTCTAACTATGGCTACACCTTC. This codes for CALTLPRPRFGSNYGYTF.

The chain joins TRBV19 to TRBJ1-3; D gene ambiguous. This CDR3 has 14 residues. The germline CDR1 and CDR2 sequences are LNHDA and SQIVND (reference sequence). With 1 base removed from V and 0 bases from J, the gap between germline ends came to 4 bases. This chain's CDR3 is CASSIGISGNTIYF. The CDR3 bases are TGTGCCAGTAGTATAGGTATCTCTGGAAACACCATATATTTT. Full variable domain (outside the CDR3, taken from reference TRBV19 and TRBJ1-3): DGGITQSPKYLFRKEGQNVTLSCEQNLNHDAMYWYRQDPGQGLRLIYYSQIVNDFQKGDIAEGYSVSREKKESFPLTVTSAQKNPTAFYLCASSIGISGNTIYFGEGSWLTVV.

The chain uses TRBV2 and TRBJ2-5; 9 positions agree with TRBD1. The trim removed 8 bases at V and 5 bases at J, leaving 12 bases unmatched. This CDR3 is built from 15 residues. Germline loops: CDR1 SNHLY, CDR2 FYNNEI. The CDR3 DNA reads as TGTGCCAGCCAGGATACAGGGACAGGGAGGGAGACCCAGTACTTC. It is translated as CASQDTGTGRETQYF.

J is TRBJ1-1 and V is TRBV11-3; 8 positions agree with TRBD1. Germline V lookup: CDR1 SGHNT, CDR2 YENEEA. J lost 2 bases, V lost 8 bases, and 7 bases had no gene match. The CDR3 extends over 14 amino acids. In DNA form, the CDR3 reads TGTGCCAGCCGCCAGGGGGCGGTAAACACTGAAGCTTTCTTT. Translating gives CASRQGAVNTEAFF. Full variable domain (rest looked up from reference TRBV11-3 and TRBJ1-1): EAGVVQSPRYKIIEKKQPVAFWCNPISGHNTLYWYLQNLGQGPELLIRYENEEAVDDSQLPKDRFSAERLKGVDSTLKIQPAELGDSAVYLCASRQGAVNTEAFFGQGTRLTVV.

The rearrangement joins TRBV21-1 to TRBJ1-2; the DNA was not used to check the table's D call, TRBD1. TRBV21-1 is annotated as a pseudogene. The CDR3 is 17 amino acids. The CDR3 is CASSRIGQGPLIGGYTF. The CDR3 DNA is TGTGCCAGCAGCAGGATAGGACAGGGGCCTCTTATTGGTGGCTACACCTTC.

In its sample, this clone was seen once. The rearrangement links TRBV2 to TRBJ1-1; no definite D call. The CDR3 runs to 10 residues. Trimming removed 5 bases from V and 7 bases from J, with 5 bases in between. Germline loops: CDR1 SNHLY, CDR2 FYNNEI. The CDR3 nucleotides read TGTGCCAGCAGTTATGATGAAGCTTTCTTT. Its protein product is CASSYDEAFF.

V is TRBV27 and J is TRBJ2-1; D ambiguous. The germline V gene has CDR1 MNHEY and CDR2 SMNVEV (reference sequence). Trimming stripped 0 bases from V and 6 bases from J, with 12 bases between. CDR3 length equals 15 residues. The CDR3 nucleotides read TGTGCCAGCAGTTTATCGCCCTACGCTAGCAATGAGCAGTTCTTC. Its translation is CASSLSPYASNEQFF.

This clone was seen more than once but under ten times. The CDR3: CASSLRDRFPPAEAFF. The CDR3 region has the DNA TGTGCCAGCAGTCTGCGGGACAGATTTCCTCCCGCTGAAGCTTTCTTT. This chain connects TRBV27 to TRBJ1-1; 7 nucleotides agree with TRBD1. The CDR3 is 16 residues long. Germline V lookup: CDR1 MNHEY, CDR2 SMNVEV (reference sequence). The trim removed 5 bases at V and 6 bases at J, leaving 15 bases unmatched.

The rearrangement links TRBV9 to TRBJ2-6; tentatively, D is TRBD1 or TRBD2 (5 bases each). The V gene's germline CDR1 is SGDLS and CDR2 YYNGEE. Trimming removed 5 bases from V and 1 base from J, with 13 bases in between. CDR3 length equals 16 residues. The CDR3 sequence: CASRGYGASGANVLTF. CDR3 in DNA: TGTGCCAGCAGAGGATACGGGGCGTCTGGGGCCAACGTCCTGACTTTC. Filled out from reference TRBV9 and TRBJ2-6, the complete variable domain reads DSGVTQTPKHLITATGQRVTLRCSPRSGDLSVYWYQQSLDQGLQFLIQYYNGEERAKGNILERFSAQQFPDLHSELNLSSLELGDSALYFCASRGYGASGANVLTFGAGSRLTVL.

The chain uses TRBV5-1 and TRBJ2-3; 8 positions match TRBD2. Germline V lookup: CDR1 SGHRS, CDR2 YFSETQ. The CDR3 runs to 17 residues. With V trimmed by 0 bases and J by 2 bases, 8 bases remained unmatched. CDR3 sequence (DNA): TGCGCCAGCAGCTTGGATTTGGGACTAGGGGACACAGATACGCAGTATTTT. Its translation is CASSLDLGLGDTDTQYF.

The rearrangement uses TRBV27 and TRBJ2-7; D uncertain. The CDR3 length is 13 residues. Germline V gene data show CDR1 as MNHEY and CDR2 as SMNVEV (reference sequence). Trimming removed 3 bases from V and 2 bases from J, with 8 bases in between. Here the CDR3 reads CASSFAATYEQYF. The CDR3, as DNA: TGTGCCAGCAGTTTTGCGGCAACCTACGAGCAGTACTTC.

The V gene is TRBV11-2, the J gene TRBJ2-7; no definite D call. Trimming removed 1 base from V and 6 bases from J, with 4 bases in between. Germline lookup yields CDR1 SGHAT and CDR2 FQNNGV. The CDR3 totals 11 residues. CDR3 amino acids: CASSLVFEQYF. The CDR3 DNA is TGTGCCAGCAGCTTAGTTTTCGAGCAGTACTTC.

This chain connects TRBV5-6 to TRBJ2-7; 7 bases are shared with TRBD1. CDR1 is SGHDT and CDR2 is YYEEEE in the germline V gene. V was clipped by 2 bases and J by 3 bases; unmatched bases: 5. CDR3 length equals 14 residues. For the CDR3, the DNA is TGTGCCAGCAGCTTCGGGACAGATATCTACGAGCAGTACTTC. Translated, it gives CASSFGTDIYEQYF. Drawing the rest from reference TRBV5-6 and TRBJ2-7, the complete variable domain is DAGVTQSPTHLIKTRGQQVTLRCSPKSGHDTVSWYQQALGQGPQFIFQYYEEEERQRGNFPDRFSGHQFPNYSSELNVNALLLGDSALYLCASSFGTDIYEQYFGPGTRLTVT.

The rearrangement links TRBV19 to TRBJ2-7; D is uncertain. CDR3 size: 12 residues. V lost 3 bases to trimming and J lost 4 bases, with 7 bases between them. Germline loops: CDR1 LNHDA, CDR2 SQIVND (reference sequence). CDR3 protein: CASSMVPYEQYF. The CDR3, as DNA: TGTGCCAGTAGTATGGTCCCTTACGAGCAGTACTTC.

The V and J genes are TRBV7-6 and TRBJ2-7, with unresolved D. This CDR3 region has 15 residues. The V gene lost 5 bases and the J gene lost 4 bases, with 18 bases spanning the gap. CDR1 is SGHVS and CDR2 is FNYEAQ in the germline V gene. The CDR3 bases are TGTGCCAGCAGCGTGTTCCCGGGCCAGAAATACGAGCAGTACTTC. It is translated as CASSVFPGQKYEQYF.

This chain links TRBV30 with TRBJ1-1; D remains ambiguous. Germline CDR1 and CDR2: GTSNPN and SVGIG (reference sequence). Trimming pared 2 bases from V and 0 bases from J, leaving 4 bases between. The CDR3 contains 12 residues. The CDR3 DNA reads as TGTGCCTGGAGTTGGATGAACACTGAAGCTTTCTTT. This encodes CAWSWMNTEAFF.

V gene TRBV15 combines with J gene TRBJ2-3, with D perhaps given as TRBD1 or TRBD2 (5 bases each). Deletions cut 0 bases from V and 2 bases from J, with 12 bases between. CDR1 is LNHNV and CDR2 is YYDKDF in the germline V gene (reference sequence). This CDR3 region has 16 residues. The CDR3 here is CATSRDLEGPTDTQYF. The CDR3 bases are TGTGCCACCAGCAGAGATCTTGAGGGACCCACAGATACGCAGTATTTT.

V usage is TRBV5-4 and J usage is TRBJ2-1; 7 bases align to TRBD2. Trimming cost V 0 bases and J 5 bases; bases outside gene matches: 5. Looked up from germline, CDR1 is SGHNT and CDR2 is YYREEE (reference sequence). The CDR3 sequence is 15 residues long. The CDR3 here is CASSLVAGVNNEQFF. For the CDR3, the DNA is TGTGCCAGCAGCTTGGTTGCGGGGGTCAACAATGAGCAGTTCTTC.

This rearrangement joins TRBV16 to TRBJ1-5, with 7 bases fitting TRBD1. CDR1 is KGHSY, CDR2 FQNENV, per germline. V was clipped by 4 bases and J by 5 bases; unmatched bases: 8. The CDR3 has 15 amino acids. Here the CDR3 reads CASSPPDRVDQPQHF. DNA of the CDR3: TGTGCCAGCAGCCCACCCGACAGGGTCGATCAGCCCCAGCATTTT. The whole variable domain, filled in from reference TRBV16 and TRBJ1-5, reads GEEVAQTPKHLVRGEGQKAKLYCAPIKGHSYVFWYQQVLKNEFKFLISFQNENVFDETGMPKERFSAKCLPNSPCSLEIQATKLEDSAVYFCASSPPDRVDQPQHFGDGTRLSIL.

The V call is TRBV7-8, the J call TRBJ2-7; no firm D call. This CDR3 is 13 amino acids long. The V gene's germline CDR1 is SGHVS and CDR2 FQNEAQ. With 1 base removed from V and 1 base from J, the gap between germline ends came to 5 bases. The DNA of the CDR3 is TGTGCCAGCAGCTTAGGGGCGTCCTACGAGCAGTACTTC. This sequence encodes CASSLGASYEQYF.

This chain connects TRBV12-5 to TRBJ1-4; 7 nucleotides agree with TRBD1. This CDR3 is 15 amino acids long. Per germline, CDR1 LGHNT and CDR2 FRNRAP. The trim removed 3 bases at V and 8 bases at J, leaving 9 bases unmatched. This CDR3 is CASGLTQGTREKLFF. In DNA form, the CDR3 reads TGTGCTAGTGGTTTAACACAGGGGACGAGGGAAAAACTGTTTTTT.

The chain joins TRBV10-3 to TRBJ1-1; no clear D. Germline lookup yields CDR1 ENHRY and CDR2 SYGVKD. The germline V and J ends were trimmed by 3 bases and 4 bases, with 12 bases remaining between them. The CDR3 length is 14 residues. CDR3 nucleotide sequence: TGTGCCATCAGTGATCCGGGAGGGAGCACTGAAGCTTTCTTT. Its protein is CAISDPGGSTEAFF.